The 2 T cell receptor beta chains below were found in one sample sequenced in a study of human T cells and chemical hapten exposure. TCRdb processed the RACE reads anew with MiXCR; each CDR3 protein has one entry. The sample consists of fewer than 300,000 distinct CDR3 sequences, over 7.5% of them appearing once. The time point denotes: pre-sensitization, week 0. Treatment: therapeutic diphenylcyclopropenone sensitization with weekly scalp DPC. Sequenced material: whole blood, taken in connection with sensitization to the hapten diphenylcyclopropenone (DPC). Receptors originate from a man between 18 and 35 years old with alopecia areata. Some clones in this sample may be carry-over from other donors' samples.

This clonotype showed up many times. The V call is TRBV12-3 or TRBV12-4, the J call TRBJ1-5; D is undetermined. Trimming removed 5 bases at V and 7 bases at J, with 9 bases between. The CDR3 has 12 amino acids. The CDR3 DNA reads TGTGCCAGCAGTACGGGTCAGCAGCCCCAGCATTTT. Translated, it gives CASSTGQQPQHF.

DNA for the CDR3: TGTGCCATCAGTGTGGGACTGCGACAAGAGACCCAGTACTTC. Translated: CAISVGLRQETQYF. The chain links TRBV10-3 to TRBJ2-5, with a tentative D call TRBD2 (6 bases). CDR1 and CDR2 (germline): ENHRY, SYGVKD. Deletions cut 4 bases from V and 2 bases from J, with 11 bases between. CDR3 length: 14 amino acids.